This T cell receptor beta chain was obtained from a study of type 1 and type 2 diabetes patients. As for the study in general: Donors were type 1 diabetes, type 2 diabetes, or nondiabetic controls. A total of around 20 million paired-end reads came from the whole study.

Amplification started from genomic DNA. The TCR beta CDR3 region was amplified using 30 forward and 13 reverse primers. TCRdb reanalysed the multiplex PCR reads using MiXCR and keeps one entry per CDR3 protein. The table shows about 290,000 distinct CDR3 sequences, with over 45% occurring only once. Study-wide findings and caveats: Type 2 diabetes repertoires were more diverse than type 1 diabetes repertoires.

Many counts were recorded for this clonotype. As yet, its antigen is unknown. Germline V CDR1 and CDR2: LNHNV, YYDKDF (reference sequence). With 9 bases clipped from V and 5 bases from J, the junction kept 5 bases outside the gene matches. The CDR3 has 12 amino acids. The chain is built from TRBV15 and TRBJ1-1; the match to TRBD1 covers 8 bases. Sequenced material: peripheral blood mononuclear cells (PBMCs). This clonotype was sampled from a man in his late teens or twenties with type 2 diabetes. CDR3 amino acids: CATRQGRTEAFF. CDR3 sequence (DNA): TGTGCCACAAGACAGGGGAGAACTGAAGCTTTCTTT.